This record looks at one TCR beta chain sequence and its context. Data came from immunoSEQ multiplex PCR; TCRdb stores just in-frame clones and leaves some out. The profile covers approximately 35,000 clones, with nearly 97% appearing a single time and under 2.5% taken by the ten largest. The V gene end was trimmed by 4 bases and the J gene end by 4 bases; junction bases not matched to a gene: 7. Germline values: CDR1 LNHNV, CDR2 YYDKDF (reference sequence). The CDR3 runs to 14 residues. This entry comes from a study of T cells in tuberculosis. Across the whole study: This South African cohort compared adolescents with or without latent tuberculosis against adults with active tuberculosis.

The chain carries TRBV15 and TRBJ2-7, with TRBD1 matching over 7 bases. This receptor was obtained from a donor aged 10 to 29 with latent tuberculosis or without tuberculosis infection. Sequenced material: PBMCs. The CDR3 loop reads CATSNRDSPYEQYF. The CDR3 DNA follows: TGTGCCACCAGCAACCGGGACAGCCCTTACGAGCAGTACTTC.